Given below is one TCR beta chain in context. The sample holds other DNA sequences that translate to the same CDR3. The data stem from a study of shared clonotypes between healthy human individuals. The V segment lost 5 bases and the J segment 2 bases; nucleotides outside the gene matches: 2. CDR3 length: 13 residues. Germline V CDR1 and CDR2: MGHRA, YSYEKL. Sequencing used immunoSEQ multiplex PCR; TCRdb keeps in-frame clones, though not all of them. The data hold 2,500,000 or so clones, with approximately 93% observed a single time. Sequenced material: naive CD4+ T cells from PBMCs. The subset denotes: CD45RA+ positively selected. This clonotype originated in a young man in good health. Some clones in this sample may be carry-over from other donors' samples. The gene calls are TRBV4-1 and TRBJ2-5; 7 bases align to TRBD1. CDR3 DNA: TGCGCCAGCAGCAGGACAGGTCAAGAGACCCAGTACTTC. Its protein product is CASSRTGQETQYF.